This is a list of T cell receptor beta chains from one sample in a study of blood T cell repertoires in COVID-19. Only in-frame clones appear in the TCRdb table, and some are missing; sequencing was by immunoSEQ multiplex PCR. The repertoire consists of approximately 340,000 clones, with roughly 90% occurring once and the leading ten covering approximately 9.3%. The sample was peripheral blood. Receptor source: a man aged 25-45 years with COVID-19, enrolled during active disease. The CDR3 runs from the conserved cysteine through the conserved F or W. A D gene is named only where the DNA matches it firmly. A row's size may be missing; if present it is once, few, many or a size class.

D gene,J gene,clone size,V gene,CDR3 protein,CDR3 DNA
NA,TRBJ1-1,NA,TRBV6-2/TRBV6-3,CASSFIRVTEAFF,TGTGCCAGCAGTTTTATCAGGGTTACTGAAGCTTTCTTT
NA,TRBJ2-7,NA,TRBV3-1/TRBV3-2,CATEGVGYEQYF,TGTGCCACTGAAGGGGTAGGGTACGAGCAGTACTTC
TRBD1,TRBJ1-1,once,TRBV2,CASSWDRESTEAFF,TGTGCCAGCAGTTGGGACAGAGAGTCCACTGAAGCTTTCTTT
TRBD2,TRBJ2-5,NA,TRBV29-1,CSVTSRLAGKPGETQYF,TGCAGCGTGACCTCCCGGCTAGCGGGAAAACCGGGAGAGACCCAGTACTTC
TRBD2,TRBJ2-5,NA,TRBV5-5,CASSLFGLAGLRETQYF,TGTGCCAGCAGCTTGTTTGGACTAGCGGGATTGCGGGAGACCCAGTACTTC
NA,TRBJ2-7,NA,TRBV7-2,CASSFNGPQYEQYF,TGTGCCAGCAGCTTTAATGGCCCCCAATACGAGCAGTACTTC
TRBD2,TRBJ2-7,NA,TRBV28,CASRVSGPSSYEQYF,TGTGCCAGCAGAGTTAGCGGGCCCAGCTCCTACGAGCAGTACTTC
NA,TRBJ2-3,NA,TRBV28,CASSLASRSTDTQYF,TGTGCCAGCAGTTTAGCGTCCCGCAGCACAGATACGCAGTATTTT
NA,TRBJ2-6,NA,TRBV19,CASSISRAGANVLTF,TGTGCCAGTAGTATCAGTCGGGCTGGGGCCAACGTCCTGACTTTC
NA,TRBJ1-1,NA,TRBV28,CASAGGTEAFF,TGTGCCAGTGCGGGCGGCACTGAAGCTTTCTTT
NA,TRBJ1-3,NA,TRBV5-4,CASSLGTINSGNTIYF,TGTGCCAGCAGCTTGGGGACAATCAACTCTGGAAACACCATATATTTT
NA,TRBJ2-7,NA,TRBV7-9,CASSSLYEQYF,TGTGCCAGCAGCTCCCTTTACGAGCAGTACTTC
NA,TRBJ2-1,NA,TRBV10-1,CASSEYSRYNEQFF,TGCGCCAGCAGTGAGTATAGTCGATACAATGAGCAGTTCTTC
NA,TRBJ2-2,NA,TRBV19,CASSVGQGNGWEYTGELFF,TGTGCCAGTAGTGTTGGGCAGGGGAACGGATGGGAGTACACCGGGGAGCTGTTTTTT
TRBD1,TRBJ1-3,NA,TRBV5-1,CASSLAGQGGNTIYF,TGCGCCAGCAGCTTGGCCGGACAGGGAGGAAACACCATATATTTT
NA,TRBJ1-2,NA,TRBV28,CASSPATLSNYGYTF,TGTGCCAGCAGTCCGGCGACACTTTCTAACTATGGCTACACCTTC